The rows below give T cell receptor beta chains drawn from one sample of a study of T cells in localized non-small cell lung cancer. Assay used: immunoSEQ multiplex PCR; TCRdb lists only in-frame clones, some missing. The sample records 7,500 to 10,000 clones, 35% to 45% being singletons. Sequenced material: lymph node tissue, taken before any cancer treatment. The origin of the receptors is a woman aged 35 to 75 with stage I lung adenocarcinoma. Both conserved end residues are part of each CDR3. D genes are given only for firm matches. A clone size is listed for some rows: how often the clone was seen (once, few, many), or a class if it is expanded.

j_gene | v_gene | abundance | d_gene | CDR3aa | CDR3nt
TRBJ1-1 | TRBV6-8 | - | - | CASTRGGSFMNIEAFF | TGTGCCAGCACCCGGGGTGGAAGTTTCATGAATATTGAAGCTTTCTTT
TRBJ1-2 | TRBV18 | - | TRBD1 | CASSPGQLYGYTF | TGTGCCAGCTCACCGGGACAGCTCTATGGCTACACCTTC
TRBJ2-7 | TRBV11-3 | few | TRBD2 | CASSLVRLADTSYEQYF | TGTGCCAGCAGCTTAGTTCGACTAGCCGATACCTCCTACGAGCAGTACTTC
TRBJ2-4 | TRBV11-3 | - | TRBD2 | CASSPRAGDTKNIQYF | TGTGCCAGCAGCCCTCGAGCGGGGGATACCAAAAACATTCAGTACTTC
TRBJ1-3 | TRBV15 | - | - | CATSRNVDSGNTIYF | TGTGCCACCAGCAGAAACGTAGACTCTGGAAACACCATATATTTT
TRBJ2-7 | TRBV29-1 | - | - | CSVASASYEQYF | TGCAGCGTTGCGTCGGCCTCCTACGAGCAGTACTTC
TRBJ1-2 | TRBV4-1 | - | - | CASSQDSGRYGYTF | TGCGCCAGCAGCCAGGATTCGGGACGCTATGGCTACACCTTC
TRBJ1-4 | TRBV11-3 | few | - | CASSLEPRNNEKLFF | TGTGCCAGCAGCTTAGAACCCCGAAATAATGAAAAACTGTTTTTT
TRBJ2-1 | TRBV19 | - | TRBD2 | CASSRSGGGYNEQFF | TGTGCCAGTAGTAGATCCGGGGGGGGCTACAATGAGCAGTTCTTC
TRBJ1-2 | TRBV6-8 | - | TRBD1 | CASSYPGQIYGYTF | TGTGCCAGCAGTTACCCGGGACAGATTTATGGCTACACCTTC
TRBJ2-7 | TRBV5-1 | - | - | CASSSKQGNPYEQYF | TGCGCCAGCAGCTCGAAACAGGGCAACCCTTACGAGCAGTACTTC
TRBJ2-4 | TRBV19 | - | - | CASSIGGSKNIQYF | TGTGCCAGTAGTATAGGGGGATCCAAAAACATTCAGTACTTC
TRBJ2-3 | TRBV10-2 | - | - | CASSELAEGDTQYF | TGCGCCAGCAGTGAGTTGGCGGAGGGGGATACGCAGTATTTT
TRBJ1-2 | TRBV4-1 | - | TRBD1 | CASSQETGWGYGYTF | TGCGCCAGCAGCCAGGAGACAGGGTGGGGGTATGGCTACACCTTC
TRBJ1-5 | TRBV11-3 | few | - | CASSLLPNSNQPQHF | TGTGCCAGCAGCTTACTCCCCAATAGCAATCAGCCCCAGCATTTT
TRBJ2-3 | TRBV4-1 | few | TRBD2 | CASSQDISGGDTDTQYF | TGCGCCAGCAGCCAGGACATAAGCGGGGGGGACACAGATACGCAGTATTTT
TRBJ2-6 | TRBV19 | - | - | CASSKRTWSGANVLTF | TGTGCCAGTAGTAAGCGGACATGGTCTGGGGCCAACGTCCTGACTTTC
TRBJ1-1 | TRBV19 | - | - | CASTHAVMNTEAFF | TGTGCCAGTACGCACGCGGTGATGAACACTGAAGCTTTCTTT
TRBJ2-3 | TRBV19 | - | - | CASTPDLDTQYF | TGTGCCAGTACCCCCGACCTTGATACGCAGTATTTT
TRBJ1-3 | TRBV30 | - | TRBD1 | CAWSGYRGYGNTIYF | TGTGCCTGGAGTGGCTACAGGGGCTACGGAAACACCATATATTTT
TRBJ2-5 | TRBV30 | - | - | CAWSVGAGKVQETQYF | TGTGCCTGGAGTGTAGGTGCGGGGAAGGTACAAGAGACCCAGTACTTC
TRBJ2-6 | TRBV11-3 | - | - | CASSIKRQGVEGANVLTF | TGTGCCAGCAGCATCAAACGACAGGGCGTGGAGGGGGCCAACGTTCTGACTTTC
TRBJ2-3 | TRBV29-1 | few | TRBD1 | CSVSQGAPNTQYF | TGCAGCGTATCACAGGGGGCGCCAAATACGCAGTATTTT
TRBJ2-2 | TRBV25-1 | - | - | CASSKIGEAGELFF | TGTGCCAGCAGCAAAATAGGGGAGGCCGGGGAGCTGTTTTTT
TRBJ2-5 | TRBV11-3 | - | - | CASSQASGAGSGKETQYF | TGTGCCAGCAGCCAAGCGTCTGGAGCAGGGTCGGGGAAAGAGACCCAGTACTTC
TRBJ2-3 | TRBV9 | few | - | CASSALTRGDTQYF | TGTGCCAGCAGCGCCCTGACCCGGGGAGATACGCAGTATTTT
TRBJ2-1 | TRBV7-5 | - | - | CASSLVGGLDNEQFF | TGTGCCAGCAGCTTGGTAGGAGGGTTGGACAATGAGCAGTTCTTC
TRBJ2-2 | TRBV5-1 | - | - | CASSPSVGGGSTGELFF | TGCGCCAGCAGCCCCTCGGTAGGGGGGGGCAGCACCGGGGAGCTGTTTTTT
TRBJ1-2 | TRBV19 | - | - | CASRGQNYGYTF | TGTGCCAGTAGAGGTCAGAACTATGGCTACACCTTC
TRBJ1-2 | TRBV11-3 | few | - | CASSLNRDPSYGYTF | TGTGCCAGCAGCCTAAACAGAGACCCGTCCTATGGCTATACCTTC
TRBJ1-2 | TRBV11-3 | - | TRBD1 | CASNPRGQNYGYTF | TGTGCCAGCAACCCCCGGGGACAGAACTATGGCTACACCTTC
TRBJ1-2 | TRBV19 | - | - | CASSIQGRVGYTF | TGTGCCAGTAGTATTCAGGGGCGAGTCGGCTACACCTTC
TRBJ2-5 | TRBV5-1 | - | TRBD2 | CASSFYSGEETQYF | TGCGCCAGCAGCTTCTATAGCGGGGAAGAGACCCAGTACTTC
TRBJ1-5 | TRBV19 | - | - | CATRGPGQVYQPQHF | TGTGCCACCCGGGGCCCGGGACAAGTTTATCAGCCCCAGCATTTT
TRBJ1-1 | TRBV30 | - | - | CAWKGSSEAFF | TGTGCCTGGAAGGGTAGCTCTGAAGCTTTCTTT
TRBJ1-2 | TRBV10-3 | few | TRBD1 | CASWDRGLRGNGYTF | TGTGCCAGCTGGGACAGGGGGCTTCGGGGGAATGGCTACACCTTC
TRBJ1-2 | TRBV18 | - | TRBD1 | CASSRETGGYYGYTF | TGTGCCAGCTCCCGGGAGACAGGGGGCTACTATGGCTACACCTTC
TRBJ1-6 | TRBV18 | - | TRBD1 | CASSPNGQGLYNSPLHF | TGTGCCAGCTCACCTAATGGACAGGGTCTTTACAATTCACCCCTCCACTTT
TRBJ1-2 | TRBV6-8 | - | - | CASSRDSNYGYTF | TGTGCCAGCAGCCGCGACAGCAACTATGGCTACACCTTC
TRBJ1-3 | TRBV19 | few | - | CASSWGKGRNTIYF | TGTGCCAGTAGTTGGGGGAAGGGTCGGAACACCATATATTTT
TRBJ1-5 | TRBV19 | - | - | CASSMLDGWGQPQHF | TGTGCCAGTAGTATGTTAGACGGTTGGGGTCAGCCCCAGCATTTT
TRBJ2-1 | TRBV6-8 | - | TRBD2 | CASSYSGVDNEQFF | TGTGCCAGCAGTTACAGCGGGGTTGACAATGAGCAGTTCTTC
TRBJ2-5 | TRBV19 | - | - | CASSPAQPKGETQYF | TGTGCCAGTAGTCCTGCCCAGCCAAAGGGGGAGACCCAGTACTTC
TRBJ2-4 | TRBV11-3 | medium-sized | - | CASSSKVGGQRSLF | TGTGCCAGCAGCTCCAAAGTCGGGGGACAGCGATCACTCTTC
TRBJ1-1 | TRBV25-1 | - | - | CASRPWTDLNTEAFF | TGTGCCAGCCGACCCTGGACGGACCTGAACACTGAAGCTTTCTTT